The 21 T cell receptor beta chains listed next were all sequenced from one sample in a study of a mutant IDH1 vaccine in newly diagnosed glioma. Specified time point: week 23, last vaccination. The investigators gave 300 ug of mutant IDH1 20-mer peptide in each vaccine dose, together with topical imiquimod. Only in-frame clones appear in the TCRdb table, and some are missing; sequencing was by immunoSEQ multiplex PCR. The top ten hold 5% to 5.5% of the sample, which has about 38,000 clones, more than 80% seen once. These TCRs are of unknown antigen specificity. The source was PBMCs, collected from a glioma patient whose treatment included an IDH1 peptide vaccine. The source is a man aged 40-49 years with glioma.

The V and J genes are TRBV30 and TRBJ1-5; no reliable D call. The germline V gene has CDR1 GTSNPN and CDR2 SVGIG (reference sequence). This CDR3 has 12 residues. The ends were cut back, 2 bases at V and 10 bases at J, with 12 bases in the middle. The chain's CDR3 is CAWSKPQQPQHF. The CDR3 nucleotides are TGTGCCTGGAGTAAGCCCCAGCAACCCCAGCATTTT. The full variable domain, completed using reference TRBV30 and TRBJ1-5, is SQTIHQWPATLVQPVGSPLSLECTVEGTSNPNLYWYRQAAGRGLQLLFYSVGIGQISSEVPQNLSASRPQDRQFILSSKKLLLSDSGFYLCAWSKPQQPQHFGDGTRLSIL.

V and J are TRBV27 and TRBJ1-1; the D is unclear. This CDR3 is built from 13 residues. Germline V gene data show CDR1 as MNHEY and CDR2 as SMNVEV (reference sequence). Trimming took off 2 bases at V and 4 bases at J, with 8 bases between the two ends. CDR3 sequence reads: CASSLGLGTEAFF. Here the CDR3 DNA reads TGTGCCAGCAGTTTAGGGTTGGGCACTGAAGCTTTCTTT.

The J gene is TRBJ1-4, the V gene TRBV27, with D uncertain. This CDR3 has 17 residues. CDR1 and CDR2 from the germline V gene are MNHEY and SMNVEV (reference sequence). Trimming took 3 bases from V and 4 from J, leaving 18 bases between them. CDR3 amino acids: CASSFRYKGGLNEKLFF. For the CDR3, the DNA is TGTGCCAGCAGTTTTCGTTATAAAGGTGGCCTTAATGAAAAACTGTTTTTT.

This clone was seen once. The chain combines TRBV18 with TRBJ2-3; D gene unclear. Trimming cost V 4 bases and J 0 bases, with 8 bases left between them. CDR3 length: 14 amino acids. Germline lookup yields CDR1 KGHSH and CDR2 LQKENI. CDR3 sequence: CASSREVSTDTQYF. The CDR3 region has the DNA TGTGCCAGCTCACGAGAAGTAAGCACAGATACGCAGTATTTT.

This chain's CDR3 is CSADLTDTQYF. The CDR3 nucleotides read TGCAGCGCCGACCTCACAGATACGCAGTATTTT. V gene TRBV29-1 combines with J gene TRBJ2-3; no clear D. V lost 7 bases to trimming and J lost 2 bases, with 7 bases between them. The germline CDR1 and CDR2 sequences are SQVTM and ANQGSEA. This CDR3 contains 11 residues.

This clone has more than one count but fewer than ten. CDR3 DNA sequence: TGTGCCAGCAGCTTAAGTGGGCGAGACACTGAAGCTTTCTTT. This codes for CASSLSGRDTEAFF. The rearrangement uses TRBV7-6 and TRBJ1-1; D gene uncertain. This CDR3 region has 14 residues. V gave up 2 bases and J gave up 3 bases, with 10 bases separating them. Germline V CDR1 and CDR2: SGHVS, FNYEAQ. The complete variable domain, with remaining parts taken from reference TRBV7-6 and TRBJ1-1, reads GAGVSQSPRYKVTKRGQDVALRCDPISGHVSLYWYRQALGQGPEFLTYFNYEAQQDKSGLPNDRFSAERPEGSISTLTIQRTEQRDSAMYRCASSLSGRDTEAFFGQGTRLTVV.

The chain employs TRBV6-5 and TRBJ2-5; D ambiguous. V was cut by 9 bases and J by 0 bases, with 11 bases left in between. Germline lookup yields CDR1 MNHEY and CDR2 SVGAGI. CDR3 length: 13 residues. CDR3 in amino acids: CASHRGYQETQYF. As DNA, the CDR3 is TGTGCCAGTCACCGCGGTTACCAAGAGACCCAGTACTTC.

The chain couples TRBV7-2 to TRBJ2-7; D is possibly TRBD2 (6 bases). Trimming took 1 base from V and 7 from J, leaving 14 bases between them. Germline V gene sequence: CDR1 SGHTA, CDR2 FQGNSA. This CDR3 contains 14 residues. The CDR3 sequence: CASSLVSRREEQYF. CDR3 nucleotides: TGTGCCAGCAGCTTAGTATCGCGGAGGGAGGAGCAGTACTTC.

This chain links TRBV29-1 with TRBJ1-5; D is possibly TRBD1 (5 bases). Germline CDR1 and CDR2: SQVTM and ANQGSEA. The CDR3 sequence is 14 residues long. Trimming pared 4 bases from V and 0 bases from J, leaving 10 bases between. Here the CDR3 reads CSVGGTNSNQPQHF. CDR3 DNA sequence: TGCAGCGTTGGGGGGACTAATAGCAATCAGCCCCAGCATTTT.

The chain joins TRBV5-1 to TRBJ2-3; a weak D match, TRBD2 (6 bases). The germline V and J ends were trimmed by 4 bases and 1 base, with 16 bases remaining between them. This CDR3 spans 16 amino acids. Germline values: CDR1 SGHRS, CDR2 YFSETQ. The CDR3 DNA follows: TGCGCCAGCAGCCCCCCCGGGGGTGGTGGCACAGATACGCAGTATTTT. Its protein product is CASSPPGGGGTDTQYF.

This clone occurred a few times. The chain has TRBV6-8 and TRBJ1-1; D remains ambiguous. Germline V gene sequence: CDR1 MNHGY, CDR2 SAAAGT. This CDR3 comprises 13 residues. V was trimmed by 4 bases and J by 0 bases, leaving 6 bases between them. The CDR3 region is CASSWSVNTEAFF. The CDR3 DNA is TGTGCCAGCAGTTGGTCCGTGAACACTGAAGCTTTCTTT.

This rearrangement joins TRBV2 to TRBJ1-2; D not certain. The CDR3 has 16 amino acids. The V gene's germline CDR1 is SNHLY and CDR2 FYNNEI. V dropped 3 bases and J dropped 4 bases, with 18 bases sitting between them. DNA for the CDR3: TGTGCCAGCAGTGAGGCCTATCCCGGTCGCGCCTATGGCTACACCTTC. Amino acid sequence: CASSEAYPGRAYGYTF. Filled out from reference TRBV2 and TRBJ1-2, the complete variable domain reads EPEVTQTPSHQVTQMGQEVILRCVPISNHLYFYWYRQILGQKVEFLVSFYNNEISEKSEIFDDQFSVERPDGSNFTLKIRSTKLEDSAMYFCASSEAYPGRAYGYTFGSGTRLTVV.

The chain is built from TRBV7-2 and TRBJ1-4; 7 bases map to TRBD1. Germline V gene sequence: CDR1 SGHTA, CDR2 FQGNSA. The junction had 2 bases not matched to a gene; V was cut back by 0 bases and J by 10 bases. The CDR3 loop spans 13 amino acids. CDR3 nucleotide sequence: TGTGCCAGCAGCTTAGCGCAGGGGGGAAAACTGTTTTTT. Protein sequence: CASSLAQGGKLFF.

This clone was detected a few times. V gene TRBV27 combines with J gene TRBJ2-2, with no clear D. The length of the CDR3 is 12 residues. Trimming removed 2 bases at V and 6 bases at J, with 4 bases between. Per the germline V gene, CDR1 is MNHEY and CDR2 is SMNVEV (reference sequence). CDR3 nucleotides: TGTGCCAGCAGTTTAGTTGCCGGGGAGCTGTTTTTT. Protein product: CASSLVAGELFF.

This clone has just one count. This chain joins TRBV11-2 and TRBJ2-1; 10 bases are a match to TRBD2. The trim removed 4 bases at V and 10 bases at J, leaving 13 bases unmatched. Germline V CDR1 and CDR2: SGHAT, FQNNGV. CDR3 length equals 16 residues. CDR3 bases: TGTGCCAGCAGCTCTATAGCGGGAGGCCCGACTCAAGAGCAGTTCTTC. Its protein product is CASSSIAGGPTQEQFF.

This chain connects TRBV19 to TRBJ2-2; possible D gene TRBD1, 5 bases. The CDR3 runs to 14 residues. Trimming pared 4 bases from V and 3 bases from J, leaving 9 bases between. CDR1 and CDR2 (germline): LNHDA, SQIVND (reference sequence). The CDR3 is CASSSQGYTGELFF. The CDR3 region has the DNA TGTGCCAGTAGTAGTCAGGGCTACACCGGGGAGCTGTTTTTT.

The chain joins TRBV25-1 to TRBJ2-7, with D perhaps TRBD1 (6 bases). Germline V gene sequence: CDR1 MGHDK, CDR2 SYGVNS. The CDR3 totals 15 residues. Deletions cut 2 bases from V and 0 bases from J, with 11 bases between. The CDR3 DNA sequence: TGTGCCAGCAGTGAAGGGGGCAGTGCCTCCTACGAGCAGTACTTC. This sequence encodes CASSEGGSASYEQYF.

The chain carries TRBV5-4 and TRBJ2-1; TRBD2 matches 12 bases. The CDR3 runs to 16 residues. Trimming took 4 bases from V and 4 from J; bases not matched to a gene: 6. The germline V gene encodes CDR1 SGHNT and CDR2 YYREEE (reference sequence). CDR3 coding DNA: TGTGCCAGCAGCCGGGCCGGGACTAGCGGGTACAATGAGCAGTTCTTC. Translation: CASSRAGTSGYNEQFF.

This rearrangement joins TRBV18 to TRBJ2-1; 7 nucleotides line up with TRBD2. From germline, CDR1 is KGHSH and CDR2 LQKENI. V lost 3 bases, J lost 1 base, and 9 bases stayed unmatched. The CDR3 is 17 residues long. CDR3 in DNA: TGTGCCAGCTCACCCCTCCCTACTAGCGCTTCCTACAATGAGCAGTTCTTC. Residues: CASSPLPTSASYNEQFF.

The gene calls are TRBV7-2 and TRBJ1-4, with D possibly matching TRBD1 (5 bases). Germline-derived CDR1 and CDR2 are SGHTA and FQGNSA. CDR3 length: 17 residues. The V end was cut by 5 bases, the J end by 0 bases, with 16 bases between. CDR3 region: CASSPRGGPATNEKLFF. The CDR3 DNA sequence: TGTGCCAGCAGCCCAAGGGGCGGACCCGCAACTAATGAAAAACTGTTTTTT. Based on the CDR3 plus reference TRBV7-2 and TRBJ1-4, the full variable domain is GAGVSQSPSNKVTEKGKDVELRCDPISGHTALYWYRQSLGQGLEFLIYFQGNSAPDKSGLPSDRFSAERTGGSVSTLTIQRTQQEDSAVYLCASSPRGGPATNEKLFFGSGTQLSVL.

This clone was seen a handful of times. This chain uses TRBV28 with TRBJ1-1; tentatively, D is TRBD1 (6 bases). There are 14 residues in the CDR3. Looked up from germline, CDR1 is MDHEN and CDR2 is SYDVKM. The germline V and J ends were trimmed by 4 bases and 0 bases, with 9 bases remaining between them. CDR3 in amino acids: CASSSGALNTEAFF. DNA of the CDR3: TGTGCCAGCAGTTCAGGGGCCCTGAACACTGAAGCTTTCTTT.